This T cell receptor beta chain derives from a study of blood T cells in healthy people across ages. Across the whole study: Per two T cells, template switching captured roughly one barcoded beta molecule. Study results and caveats: Unsorted PBMC material precluded a definitive naive versus antigen-experienced comparison.

Turning to this clonotype: Antigen: not known. One end of the junction does not line up with germline, which may come from a read error.

PCR was performed a second time for about 7 to 12 cycles using a sample-barcoded 5' primer and a J-beta primer mix. All cDNA molecules were each tagged by a template-switch adaptor with 12 random nucleotides. TCRdb analysed the 5' RACE reads with MiXCR anew, one entry per CDR3 protein. The repertoire holds about 750,000 distinct CDR3 sequences, with about 48% as singletons. Per germline, CDR1 DFQATT and CDR2 SNEGSKA (reference sequence). The CDR3 has 14 residues. Sample: blood. This clonotype was sampled from a man at least 80 years old in good health. The J gene is TRBJ1-4, the V gene TRBV20-1; unclear D gene. The CDR3 loop reads CSAPPQATNEKLFF. The CDR3 DNA sequence: TGCAGTGCTCCCCCCCAGGCAACTAACGAAAAACTGTTTTTT.